These 10 T cell receptor beta chains came from one sample sequenced in a study of cytomegalovirus exposure and HLA in healthy donors. Use of 60 Vbeta and 13 Jbeta primers characterized the PCR. This table comes from immunoSEQ multiplex PCR, and its TCRdb copy is limited to in-frame clones, with some not included. Here the sample spans 200,000 or so clones, over 70% being singletons. The specimen sequenced was PBMCs. All receptors come from a woman aged 18 to 35 in good health and CMV-seropositive.

The chain uses TRBV7-3 and TRBJ2-5; D not certain. This CDR3 comprises 16 residues. Deletions cut 5 bases from V and 5 bases from J, with 21 bases between. Germline V lookup: CDR1 SGHTA, CDR2 FQGTGA. In DNA form, the CDR3 reads TGTGCCAGCAGCCCCGATGGCGTCGGGTTTGAGGAGACCCAGTACTTC. Encoded protein: CASSPDGVGFEETQYF.

The chain recombines TRBV19 with TRBJ1-5, with 7 bases aligning to TRBD1. In germline, CDR1 is LNHDA, CDR2 SQIVND (reference sequence). Unmatched junction bases numbered 7, after V lost 8 bases and J lost 3 bases. The CDR3 contains 14 residues. CDR3 protein: CASDVGTVNQPQHF. Here the CDR3 DNA reads TGTGCCAGTGACGTCGGGACAGTCAATCAGCCCCAGCATTTT. The entire variable domain, with the rest obtained from reference TRBV19 and TRBJ1-5, is as follows: DGGITQSPKYLFRKEGQNVTLSCEQNLNHDAMYWYRQDPGQGLRLIYYSQIVNDFQKGDIAEGYSVSREKKESFPLTVTSAQKNPTAFYLCASDVGTVNQPQHFGDGTRLSIL.

A single count supports this clone. The chain couples TRBV14 to TRBJ2-2; possible D gene TRBD1, 6 bases. The CDR3 runs to 15 residues. CDR1 SGHDN and CDR2 FVKESK come from the germline V gene. Trimming stripped 4 bases from V and 5 bases from J, with 14 bases between. Here the CDR3 DNA reads TGTGCCAGCAGCCTCCTCGCAGGGGTGACCGGGGAGCTGTTTTTT. Translated: CASSLLAGVTGELFF.

This sequence joins TRBV6-5 and TRBJ2-1; 9 nucleotides agree with TRBD2. Germline CDR1 is MNHEY and CDR2 is SVGAGI. This CDR3 spans 15 amino acids. The V segment lost 8 bases and the J segment 4 bases; nucleotides outside the gene matches: 9. The CDR3 is CASGRASGGYNEQFF. In DNA, the CDR3 is TGTGCCAGCGGAAGGGCCAGCGGGGGGTACAATGAGCAGTTCTTC.

The chain combines TRBV6-5 with TRBJ2-1; TRBD1 agrees at 9 bases. This CDR3 region has 15 residues. CDR1 and CDR2 from the germline V gene are MNHEY and SVGAGI. Trimming took 2 bases from V and 7 from J; bases not matched to a gene: 6. CDR3 sequence: CASSYAGQGQNEQFF. The CDR3, as DNA: TGTGCCAGCAGTTACGCGGGACAGGGTCAAAATGAGCAGTTCTTC.

The chain joins TRBV5-6 to TRBJ2-5, with no clear D. Trimming stripped 0 bases from V and 5 bases from J, with 11 bases between. Germline V lookup: CDR1 SGHDT, CDR2 YYEEEE. This CDR3 is built from 14 residues. The CDR3 sequence: CASSLVAGHETQYF. CDR3 DNA sequence: TGTGCCAGCAGCTTGGTGGCAGGCCATGAGACCCAGTACTTC.

The J gene is TRBJ2-5, the V gene TRBV4-1; D is possibly TRBD1 (5 bases). This CDR3 has 13 residues. V gave up 1 base and J gave up 4 bases, with 7 bases separating them. CDR1 MGHRA and CDR2 YSYEKL come from the germline V gene. The CDR3 nucleotides read TGCGCCAGCAGCCAAGGGCAGGGAGAGACCCAGTACTTC. Encoded protein: CASSQGQGETQYF.

The J gene is TRBJ2-1, the V gene TRBV5-1, with a weak D call TRBD2 (7 bases). The CDR3 contains 15 residues. From germline, CDR1 is SGHRS and CDR2 YFSETQ. Trimming removed 0 bases from V and 9 bases from J, with 16 bases in between. The DNA for the CDR3 is TGCGCCAGCAGCTTGGTCGCGGGGGCCTTAGGTGAGCAGTTCTTC. Encoded protein: CASSLVAGALGEQFF.

V gene TRBV4-1 combines with J gene TRBJ2-6; tentatively, D is TRBD2 (5 bases). Germline V gives CDR1 MGHRA, CDR2 YSYEKL. The CDR3 runs 16 residues. Trimming pared 4 bases from V and 4 bases from J, leaving 14 bases between. CDR3 protein: CASSPDGGPGANVLTF. CDR3 nucleotides: TGCGCCAGCAGCCCTGACGGCGGGCCCGGGGCCAACGTCCTGACTTTC.

The V call is TRBV6-1, the J call TRBJ1-1; 8 positions match TRBD1. Trimming removed 1 base from V and 4 bases from J; junction bases left unmatched: 5. CDR3 size: 15 residues. Looked up from germline, CDR1 is MNHNS and CDR2 is SASEGT. The DNA for the CDR3 is TGTGCCAGCAGTGAAGTTGTGACAGGGGTCACTGAAGCTTTCTTT. This codes for CASSEVVTGVTEAFF.